This entry lists 10 T cell receptor beta chains sequenced from one sample in a study of technical replicates of blood from several donors. Sequencing was performed with immunoSEQ multiplex PCR; in TCRdb, only in-frame clones are kept and a portion is missing. Of about 70,000 clones listed, roughly 89% were seen once; the top ten hold approximately 0.4%. Input material: T cells isolated from PBMCs. These receptors all stem from a human donor in good health.

The rearrangement uses TRBV6-5 and TRBJ1-4; D ambiguous. V lost 4 bases and J 8 bases, leaving 11 bases between the germline ends. CDR1 is MNHEY and CDR2 is SVGAGI in the germline V gene. This CDR3 has 13 amino acids. The CDR3 region has the DNA TGTGCCAGCAGTTCGGCAGGTTTAGAAAAACTGTTTTTT. Translated: CASSSAGLEKLFF.

The chain uses TRBV5-4 and TRBJ2-2; 9 nucleotides agree with TRBD2. This CDR3 spans 15 amino acids. CDR1 SGHNT and CDR2 YYREEE come from the germline V gene (reference sequence). The V and J ends lost 4 bases and 5 bases, in that order; junction bases with no gene match: 6. CDR3 region: CASSRGLAGTGELFF. The CDR3 DNA reads TGTGCCAGCAGCAGGGGACTAGCAGGTACCGGGGAGCTGTTTTTT.

The sample holds one count of this clone. The chain has TRBV4-3 and TRBJ1-4, with 7 positions matching TRBD1. V gave up 4 bases and J gave up 4 bases; unmatched junction bases: 6. The germline CDR1 and CDR2 sequences are LGHNA and YSLEER. The CDR3 has 15 residues. The CDR3 loop is CASSPTGALNEKLFF. The CDR3 bases are TGCGCCAGCAGCCCCACAGGGGCCCTTAATGAAAAACTGTTTTTT.

CDR3 in DNA: TGTGCCAGCAGCGGGGCGGGAGTCAGTTGGGAGCAGTTCTTC. It encodes CASSGAGVSWEQFF. The chain joins TRBV9 to TRBJ2-1, with 7 bases identical to TRBD2. The CDR3 runs to 14 residues. Germline lookup yields CDR1 SGDLS and CDR2 YYNGEE. The V segment lost 3 bases and the J segment 10 bases; nucleotides outside the gene matches: 10.

V is TRBV11-2 and J is TRBJ1-1, with TRBD1 matching 8 bases. Germline CDR1 SGHAT, CDR2 FQNNGV. Trimming cost V 1 base and J 3 bases; bases outside gene matches: 7. This CDR3 is 16 amino acids long. The CDR3 region has the DNA TGTGCCAGCAGCTTAGCCCTGACAGGGGCGTACACTGAAGCTTTCTTT. Amino acids: CASSLALTGAYTEAFF.

A word on this clone: The same CDR3 arises from other DNA sequences in this sample as well. The chain carries TRBV7-3 and TRBJ2-7; 9 bases are a match to TRBD2. V lost 5 bases and J lost 3; bases outside the gene matches: 2. The CDR3 covers 13 residues. CDR1 SGHTA and CDR2 FQGTGA come from the germline V gene. The CDR3 reads CASSLTSGYEQYF. As DNA, the CDR3 is TGTGCCAGCAGCCTGACTAGCGGCTACGAGCAGTACTTC. The full variable domain, rest sourced from reference TRBV7-3 and TRBJ2-7, is GAGVSQTPSNKVTEKGKYVELRCDPISGHTALYWYRQSLGQGPEFLIYFQGTGAADDSGLPNDRFFAVRPEGSVSTLKIQRTERGDSAVYLCASSLTSGYEQYFGPGTRLTVT.

This CDR3 reads CASNTYEQYF. In DNA, the CDR3 is TGTGCCAGCAACACCTACGAGCAGTACTTC. The rearrangement uses TRBV2 and TRBJ2-7; D gene uncertain. Germline assignment: CDR1 SNHLY and CDR2 FYNNEI. The V gene lost 7 bases and the J gene lost 2 bases, with 3 bases spanning the gap. This CDR3 contains 10 residues.

This chain connects TRBV2 to TRBJ2-6, with D maybe TRBD2 (6 bases). Germline CDR1 is SNHLY and CDR2 is FYNNEI. The CDR3 is 15 residues long. Trimming removed 3 bases from V and 11 bases from J, with 17 bases in between. The CDR3 DNA reads TGTGCCAGCAGTGAGGTGGGCCCGGGGGATTACGTCCTGACTTTC. It yields the protein CASSEVGPGDYVLTF.

The V gene is TRBV4-1, the J gene TRBJ1-2, with TRBD1 matching over 10 bases. The trim removed 4 bases at V and 5 bases at J, leaving 4 bases unmatched. There are 14 residues in the CDR3. Germline CDR1 is MGHRA and CDR2 is YSYEKL. The CDR3 here is CASSPGQGFYGYTF. For the CDR3, the DNA is TGCGCCAGCAGCCCGGGACAGGGGTTTTATGGCTACACCTTC.

This clone appeared once. The CDR3 bases are TGTGCCAGCAGTTACTCGGAGGGAATTGGTGGCTACACCTTC. Protein sequence: CASSYSEGIGGYTF. V is TRBV6-5 and J is TRBJ1-2; D is unresolved. Trimming stripped 0 bases from V and 7 bases from J, with 12 bases between. Germline V lookup: CDR1 MNHEY, CDR2 SVGAGI. The CDR3 is 14 residues long.